This entry describes one T cell receptor (beta chain). This entry belongs to a study of blood T cell repertoires in COVID-19. Study details: Samples taken during acute and convalescent COVID-19 were collected in the United States, Italy and Spain. T cells, B-cell-depleted T cells, or PBMCs provided the cDNA or gDNA that served as material.

The data were produced by immunoSEQ multiplex PCR, yet TCRdb's version contains in-frame clones alone and is incomplete. The sample holds about 64,000 clones, approximately 91% seen once. This TCR derives from a human donor in a cohort sampled during active COVID-19. The sequenced material came from peripheral blood.

Here the CDR3 DNA reads TGTGCCAGCAGCCAGAACCTTCAGGGACTTATCAGCCAAATGCCCTATGGCTACACCTTC. Its protein is CASSQNLQGLISQMPYGYTF. V and J are TRBV5-5 and TRBJ1-2, with a weak D call TRBD1 (5 bases). The germline V gene encodes CDR1 SGHKS and CDR2 YYEKEE (reference sequence). Trimming shortened V by 4 bases and J by 4 bases, and 32 bases separated the two germline ends. The CDR3 is 20 amino acids.